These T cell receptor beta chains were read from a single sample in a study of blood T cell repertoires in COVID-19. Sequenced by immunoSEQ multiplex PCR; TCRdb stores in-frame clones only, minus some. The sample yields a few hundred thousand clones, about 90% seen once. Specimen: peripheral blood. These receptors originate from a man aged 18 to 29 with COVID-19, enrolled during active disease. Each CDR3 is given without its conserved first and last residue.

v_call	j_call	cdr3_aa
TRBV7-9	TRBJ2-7	ASSLGTGPYEQY
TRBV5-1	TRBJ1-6	ASRTANNSPLH
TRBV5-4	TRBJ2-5	ASSQGLAGETQY
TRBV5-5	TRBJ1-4	ASSYRGGTNEKLF
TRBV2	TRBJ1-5	ASSELNRVNQPQH
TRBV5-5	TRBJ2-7	ASSSGQLYEQY
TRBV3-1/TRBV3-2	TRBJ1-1	ASSQGVERAF
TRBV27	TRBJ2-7	ASSTGQGAWEQY
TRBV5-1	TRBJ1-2	ASMGTYHKRTGDYGYT
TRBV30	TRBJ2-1	AASRGYNEQF
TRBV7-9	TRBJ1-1	ASSSTTGQGEAF
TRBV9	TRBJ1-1	ASSLGDSNTEAF
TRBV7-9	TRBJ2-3	ASSTGAFTDTQY
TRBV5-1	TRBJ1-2	ASSLGTSGRDKVYGYT
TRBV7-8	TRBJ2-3	ASNEKGGLRDTQY
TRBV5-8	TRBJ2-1	ASSEDDSIDEQF
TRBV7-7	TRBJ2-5	ASTPRPGQGETQY